What follows are 15 T cell receptor beta chains derived from one specimen sequenced in a study of OX40 agonist ivuxolimab in advanced cancers. TCRdb keeps only in-frame clones here, not all; method: immunoSEQ multiplex PCR. The table has some 51,000 clones, 65% to 85% seen once; the top ten hold roughly 2%. The sequenced sample was CD4+ or CD8+ T cells sorted from blood, obtained in a trial of the OX40 agonist ivuxolimab. The receptors originated from an adult with an advanced solid tumor such as melanoma, head and neck, liver or kidney cancer.

The J gene is TRBJ2-7, the V gene TRBV5-6; tentatively, D is TRBD2 (5 bases). Germline V lookup: CDR1 SGHDT, CDR2 YYEEEE. The CDR3 is 14 residues long. Trimming shortened V by 1 base and J by 2 bases, and 10 bases separated the two germline ends. The CDR3 sequence: CASSLSGRTYEQYF. CDR3 sequence (DNA): TGTGCCAGCAGCTTGTCGGGGAGAACCTACGAGCAGTACTTC.

The rearrangement uses TRBV19 and TRBJ2-3; D is possibly TRBD1 or TRBD2 (5 bases each). Germline V lookup: CDR1 LNHDA, CDR2 SQIVND (reference sequence). The CDR3 extends over 14 amino acids. V shed 6 bases and J shed 2 bases, with 12 bases lying between them. The CDR3 nucleotides are TGTGCCAGTAGCCTGGGGGTGGACACAGATACGCAGTATTTT. It encodes CASSLGVDTDTQYF. The full variable domain, completed using reference TRBV19 and TRBJ2-3, is DGGITQSPKYLFRKEGQNVTLSCEQNLNHDAMYWYRQDPGQGLRLIYYSQIVNDFQKGDIAEGYSVSREKKESFPLTVTSAQKNPTAFYLCASSLGVDTDTQYFGPGTRLTVL.

This clone is a singleton in its sample. The rearrangement joins TRBV18 to TRBJ2-1; 13 nucleotides agree with TRBD2. The germline V gene has CDR1 KGHSH and CDR2 LQKENI. With V trimmed by 6 bases and J by 10 bases, 9 bases remained unmatched. The CDR3 runs 15 residues. CDR3 residues: CASSLGLAGVGEQFF. In DNA form, the CDR3 reads TGTGCCAGCTCTCTCGGACTAGCGGGAGTGGGGGAGCAGTTCTTC.

The chain recombines TRBV7-8 with TRBJ2-1, with 7 bases aligning to TRBD2. The trim removed 3 bases at V and 11 bases at J, leaving 10 bases unmatched. The CDR3 runs to 14 residues. The V gene's germline CDR1 is SGHVS and CDR2 FQNEAQ. For the CDR3, the DNA is TGTGCCAGCAGCTTGGTGCCTAGCGGCACCCAGCAGTTCTTC. This gives the protein CASSLVPSGTQQFF.

This sequence joins TRBV5-1 and TRBJ2-5, with TRBD1 matching over 8 bases. With 2 bases clipped from V and 3 bases from J, the junction kept 9 bases outside the gene matches. This CDR3 has 16 residues. The germline CDR1 and CDR2 sequences are SGHRS and YFSETQ. The CDR3 sequence is CASSFLPGQGKETQYF. In DNA, the CDR3 is TGCGCCAGCAGCTTCCTCCCCGGACAGGGAAAAGAGACCCAGTACTTC. The variable domain in full, completed from reference TRBV5-1 and TRBJ2-5, reads KAGVTQTPRYLIKTRGQQVTLSCSPISGHRSVSWYQQTPGQGLQFLFEYFSETQRNKGNFPGRFSGRQFSNSRSEMNVSTLELGDSALYLCASSFLPGQGKETQYFGPGTRLLVL.

The chain couples TRBV19 to TRBJ1-1, with 8 bases matching TRBD1. The CDR3 is 17 residues long. V lost 3 bases and J lost 0; bases outside the gene matches: 9. In germline, CDR1 is LNHDA, CDR2 SQIVND (reference sequence). The chain's CDR3 is CASSIAGPGGMNTEAFF. CDR3 DNA: TGTGCCAGTAGTATTGCTGGGCCAGGGGGCATGAACACTGAAGCTTTCTTT.

The chain joins TRBV28 to TRBJ1-1; D gene unclear. This CDR3 has 13 residues. The germline V gene encodes CDR1 MDHEN and CDR2 SYDVKM. The CDR3 DNA reads as TGTGCGACCCGTGGACGTAAGAACACTGAAGCTTTCTTT. Encoded protein: CATRGRKNTEAFF.

The V and J genes are TRBV6-1 and TRBJ2-3, with D possibly matching TRBD1 (5 bases). Trimming removed 7 bases at V and 6 bases at J, with 17 bases between. Looked up from germline, CDR1 is MNHNS and CDR2 is SASEGT. The CDR3 loop spans 14 amino acids. CDR3 region: CASTDSFSSDTQYF. CDR3 DNA sequence: TGTGCCAGCACTGACAGCTTCAGCTCTGATACGCAGTATTTT.

This chain joins TRBV19 and TRBJ1-1; a possible D gene is TRBD1 (6 bases). Germline lookup yields CDR1 LNHDA and CDR2 SQIVND (reference sequence). This CDR3 contains 16 residues. Trimming stripped 8 bases from V and 1 base from J, with 20 bases between. CDR3 sequence reads: CASRRRGRGGNTEAFF. The CDR3, as DNA: TGTGCCAGTCGACGCAGGGGCCGTGGAGGGAACACTGAAGCTTTCTTT.

The CDR3: CASSLGQSSYNSPLHF. The CDR3 bases are TGTGCCAGCAGCTTAGGACAGAGCTCCTATAATTCACCCCTCCACTTT. This chain links TRBV7-2 with TRBJ1-6; a weak D match, TRBD1 (5 bases). With 1 base removed from V and 0 bases from J, the gap between germline ends came to 7 bases. Germline-derived CDR1 and CDR2 are SGHTA and FQGNSA. The CDR3 contains 16 residues.

This sequence joins TRBV30 and TRBJ1-2; D call uncertain. The V and J ends lost 5 bases and 2 bases respectively, with 9 bases between them. Germline-derived CDR1 and CDR2 are GTSNPN and SVGIG (reference sequence). The CDR3 sequence is 12 residues long. The CDR3 loop reads CAWGPKNYGYTF. Written as DNA, the CDR3 is TGTGCCTGGGGTCCGAAGAACTATGGCTACACCTTC.

This chain connects TRBV5-1 to TRBJ2-6; D possibly corresponds to TRBD2 (5 bases). This CDR3 has 15 residues. The ends were cut back, 4 bases at V and 2 bases at J, with 10 bases in the middle. Germline assignment: CDR1 SGHRS and CDR2 YFSETQ. The CDR3 DNA is TGCGCCAGCAGCAGGACTGGGGCTGGGGCCAACGTCCTGACTTTC. Amino acid sequence: CASSRTGAGANVLTF.

The chain joins TRBV30 to TRBJ1-1, with 7 bases lining up with TRBD1. The junction had 15 bases not matched to a gene; V was cut back by 3 bases and J by 11 bases. Germline assignment: CDR1 GTSNPN and CDR2 SVGIG (reference sequence). This CDR3 comprises 14 residues. The CDR3 DNA is TGTGCCTGGAGGTTACAGGGGTTCTTCGAGTTGGCTTTCTTT. Translation: CAWRLQGFFELAFF.

The chain links TRBV6-5 to TRBJ2-1; 9 bases agree with TRBD2. Germline CDR1 MNHEY, CDR2 SVGAGI. CDR3 length: 15 residues. V gave up 6 bases and J gave up 5 bases; unmatched junction bases: 8. CDR3 sequence (DNA): TGTGCCAGCAGCCCCGGGGTAGCGGGGGACAATGAGCAGTTCTTC. This translates into CASSPGVAGDNEQFF.

The chain couples TRBV6-6 to TRBJ1-5; D is undetermined. Deletions cut 6 bases from V and 5 bases from J, with 17 bases between. Germline CDR1 reads MNHNY; CDR2 reads SVGAGI (reference sequence). CDR3 size: 15 residues. CDR3 amino acids: CASRWEVSQYQPQHF. Written as DNA, the CDR3 is TGTGCCAGCAGATGGGAGGTGAGTCAATATCAGCCCCAGCATTTT.